Shown below are 15 T cell receptor beta chains from a single sample sequenced in a study of OX40 agonist ivuxolimab in advanced cancers. The protocol was immunoSEQ multiplex PCR, while the TCRdb copy is restricted to in-frame clones and leaves out a portion. Among about 88,000 clones listed, roughly 88% were seen once. Sample: CD4+ or CD8+ T cells sorted from blood, taken in a trial of the OX40 agonist ivuxolimab. Source of these receptors: an adult with an advanced solid tumor such as melanoma, head and neck, liver or kidney cancer.

V and J are TRBV5-4 and TRBJ2-4; 15 bases are a match to TRBD2. Germline V gene lookup returns CDR1 SGHNT and CDR2 YYREEE (reference sequence). V was clipped by 3 bases and J by 6 bases; unmatched bases: 4. The CDR3 sequence is 16 residues long. The CDR3 nucleotides read TGTGCCAGCAGCTCCGGACTAGCGGGAGGGGGAAACATTCAGTACTTC. It yields the protein CASSSGLAGGGNIQYF.

The chain's CDR3 is CASSQEWVMGFAEAFF. DNA of the CDR3: TGCGCCAGCAGCCAAGAATGGGTAATGGGGTTCGCTGAAGCTTTCTTT. V is TRBV4-1 and J is TRBJ1-1; unclear D gene. CDR3 length: 16 residues. Per germline, CDR1 MGHRA and CDR2 YSYEKL. V shed 0 bases and J shed 6 bases, with 17 bases lying between them.

V and J are TRBV2 and TRBJ2-7; TRBD2 is a possible D gene (6 bases). CDR1 SNHLY and CDR2 FYNNEI come from the germline V gene. This CDR3 is 16 amino acids long. Trimming stripped 1 base from V and 0 bases from J, with 13 bases between. The CDR3 DNA is TGTGCCAGCAGTGAAGGGGGACTCGTCAGCTCCTACGAGCAGTACTTC. Amino acids: CASSEGGLVSSYEQYF.

The sample holds a few counts of this clone. The V and J genes are TRBV2 and TRBJ2-5; D remains ambiguous. V was clipped by 5 bases and J by 1 base, with 8 bases between them. Germline lookup yields CDR1 SNHLY and CDR2 FYNNEI. CDR3 size: 13 residues. This chain's CDR3 is CASSLRLQETQYF. The CDR3 nucleotides read TGTGCCAGCAGTTTGAGGCTCCAAGAGACCCAGTACTTC.

This clone was observed once. The V call is TRBV28, the J call TRBJ2-3; D is undetermined. The V gene's germline CDR1 is MDHEN and CDR2 SYDVKM. This CDR3 contains 10 residues. The V gene lost 8 bases and the J gene lost 14 bases, with 14 bases spanning the gap. CDR3 protein: CASGSPRVYF. DNA for the CDR3: TGTGCCAGCGGTAGCCCCCGGGTGTATTTT.

This sequence joins TRBV5-1 and TRBJ2-5, with 7 bases that match TRBD1. J gave up 1 base and V 2 bases, and 2 bases lay outside the gene matches. The CDR3 spans 14 residues. Germline V CDR1 and CDR2: SGHRS, YFSETQ. This CDR3 is CASSFGTVQETQYF. The CDR3 DNA is TGCGCCAGCAGCTTCGGGACAGTCCAAGAGACCCAGTACTTC.

This chain connects TRBV7-6 to TRBJ2-3; 10 nucleotides line up with TRBD2. The length of the CDR3 is 15 residues. Germline V gene data show CDR1 as SGHVS and CDR2 as FNYEAQ. Germline trimming cut 5 bases from V and 0 bases from J; bases unmatched to any gene: 2. The CDR3 coding sequence is TGTGCCAGCAGCGCTAGCGGGGGAAGCACAGATACGCAGTATTTT. Residues: CASSASGGSTDTQYF. The full variable domain, rest sourced from reference TRBV7-6 and TRBJ2-3, is GAGVSQSPRYKVTKRGQDVALRCDPISGHVSLYWYRQALGQGPEFLTYFNYEAQQDKSGLPNDRFSAERPEGSISTLTIQRTEQRDSAMYRCASSASGGSTDTQYFGPGTRLTVL.

This clone was recorded only once. The CDR3 reads CASSDSADSHNEQFF. CDR3 bases: TGTGCCAGCAGTGACTCGGCAGACAGTCACAATGAGCAGTTCTTC. The chain has TRBV6-4 and TRBJ2-1, with D possibly matching TRBD1 (5 bases). Trimming stripped 0 bases from V and 5 bases from J, with 11 bases between. Germline V gene sequence: CDR1 MRHNA, CDR2 SNTAGT. CDR3 length: 15 residues.

CDR3 loop: CASRLSGYQPQHF. CDR3 DNA: TGTGCCAGCAGACTTTCAGGCTATCAGCCCCAGCATTTT. The rearrangement links TRBV28 to TRBJ1-5; no firm D call. The CDR3 loop spans 13 amino acids. The ends were cut back, 6 bases at V and 5 bases at J, with 11 bases in the middle. The germline gives CDR1 MDHEN, CDR2 SYDVKM.

The CDR3 sequence: CASRGQGPNTEAFF. CDR3 nucleotides: TGTGCCAGCAGGGGACAGGGTCCCAACACTGAAGCTTTCTTT. The chain employs TRBV6-4 and TRBJ1-1; the match to TRBD1 covers 9 bases. CDR3 size: 14 residues. V dropped 6 bases and J dropped 2; count of bases not matched to a gene: 4. The germline V gene encodes CDR1 MRHNA and CDR2 SNTAGT.

The CDR3 spells CASSVGGGEQYF. The DNA of the CDR3 is TGTGCCAGCAGTGTGGGGGGCGGCGAGCAGTACTTC. V gene TRBV7-6 combines with J gene TRBJ2-7; perhaps D is TRBD1 or TRBD2 (6 bases each). This CDR3 has 12 amino acids. CDR1 and CDR2 from the germline V gene are SGHVS and FNYEAQ. V lost 6 bases and J 6 bases, leaving 12 bases between the germline ends.

V gene TRBV7-2 combines with J gene TRBJ2-7; the match to TRBD2 covers 11 bases. The V and J ends lost 2 bases and 6 bases, in that order; junction bases with no gene match: 6. Per the germline V gene, CDR1 is SGHTA and CDR2 is FQGNSA. The CDR3 is 15 residues long. The CDR3 bases are TGTGCCAGCAGCTTAATGGCGGGACTAGCGGTCGAGCAGTACTTC. This gives the protein CASSLMAGLAVEQYF.

The chain uses TRBV5-5 and TRBJ2-1; maybe TRBD2 (7 bases). This CDR3 region has 13 residues. Germline CDR1 reads SGHKS; CDR2 reads YYEKEE (reference sequence). Trimming stripped 3 bases from V and 10 bases from J, with 14 bases between. CDR3 amino acids: CASSSGAGVEQFF. For the CDR3, the DNA is TGTGCCAGCAGCTCGGGGGCGGGAGTGGAGCAGTTCTTC. The full variable domain, completed using reference TRBV5-5 and TRBJ2-1, is DAGVTQSPTHLIKTRGQQVTLRCSPISGHKSVSWYQQVLGQGPQFIFQYYEKEERGRGNFPDRFSARQFPNYSSELNVNALLLGDSALYLCASSSGAGVEQFFGPGTRLTVL.

The rearrangement uses TRBV2 and TRBJ2-5, with 7 bases fitting TRBD2. J was trimmed by 2 bases and V by 1 base; bases with no gene match: 4. The germline V gene encodes CDR1 SNHLY and CDR2 FYNNEI. CDR3 size: 15 residues. This CDR3 is CASSEGLAVQETQYF. Here the CDR3 DNA reads TGTGCCAGCAGTGAAGGGCTAGCGGTGCAAGAGACCCAGTACTTC.

The chain carries TRBV15 and TRBJ2-3; TRBD1 aligns across 7 bases. Germline loops: CDR1 LNHNV, CDR2 YYDKDF (reference sequence). Germline trimming cut 1 base from V and 0 bases from J; bases unmatched to any gene: 4. This CDR3 has 16 amino acids. DNA for the CDR3: TGTGCCACCAGCAGAGGTGGGGACAGTAGCACAGATACGCAGTATTTT. It encodes CATSRGGDSSTDTQYF.